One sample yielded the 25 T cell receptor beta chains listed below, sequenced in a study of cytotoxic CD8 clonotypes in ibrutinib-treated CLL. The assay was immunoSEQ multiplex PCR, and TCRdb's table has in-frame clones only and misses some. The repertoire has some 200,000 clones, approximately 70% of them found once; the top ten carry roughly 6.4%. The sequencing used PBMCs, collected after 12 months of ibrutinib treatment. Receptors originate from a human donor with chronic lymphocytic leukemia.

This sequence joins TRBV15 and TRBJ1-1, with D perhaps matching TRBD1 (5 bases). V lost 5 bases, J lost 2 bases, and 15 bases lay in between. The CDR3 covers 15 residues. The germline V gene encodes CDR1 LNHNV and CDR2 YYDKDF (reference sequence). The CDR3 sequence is CATSPAGAFNTEAFF. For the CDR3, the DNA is TGTGCCACCAGCCCGGCCGGGGCCTTTAACACTGAAGCTTTCTTT.

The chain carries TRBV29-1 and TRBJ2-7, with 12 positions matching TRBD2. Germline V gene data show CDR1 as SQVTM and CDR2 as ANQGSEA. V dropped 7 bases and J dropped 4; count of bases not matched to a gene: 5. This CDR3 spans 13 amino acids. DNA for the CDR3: TGCAGCGGAAGGACTAGCGGGACGTACGAGCAGTACTTC. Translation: CSGRTSGTYEQYF.

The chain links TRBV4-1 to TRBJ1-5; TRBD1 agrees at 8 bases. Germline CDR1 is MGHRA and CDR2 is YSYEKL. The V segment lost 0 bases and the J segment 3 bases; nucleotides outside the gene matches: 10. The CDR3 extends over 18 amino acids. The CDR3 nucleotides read TGCGCCAGCAGCCAAGAGGGGGGGACAGGTGGGATCAATCAGCCCCAGCATTTT. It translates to CASSQEGGTGGINQPQHF.

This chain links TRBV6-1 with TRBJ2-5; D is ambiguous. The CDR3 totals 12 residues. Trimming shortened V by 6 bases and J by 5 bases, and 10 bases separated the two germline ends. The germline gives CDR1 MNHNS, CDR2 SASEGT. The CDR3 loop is CASRGSLETQYF. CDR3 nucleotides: TGTGCCAGCAGGGGTAGCTTGGAGACCCAGTACTTC.

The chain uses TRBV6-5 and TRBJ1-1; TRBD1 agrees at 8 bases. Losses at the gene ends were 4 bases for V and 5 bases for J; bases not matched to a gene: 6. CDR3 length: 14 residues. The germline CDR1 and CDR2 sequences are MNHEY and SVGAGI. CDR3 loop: CASSSTGGRTEAFF. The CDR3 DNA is TGTGCCAGCAGTTCAACAGGGGGGAGGACTGAAGCTTTCTTT.

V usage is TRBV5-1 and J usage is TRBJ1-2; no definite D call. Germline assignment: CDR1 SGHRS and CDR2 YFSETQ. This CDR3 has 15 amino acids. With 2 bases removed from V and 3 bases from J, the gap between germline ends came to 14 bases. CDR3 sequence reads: CASSLQPALDYGYTF. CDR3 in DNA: TGCGCCAGCAGCTTACAGCCGGCCCTAGACTATGGCTACACCTTC.

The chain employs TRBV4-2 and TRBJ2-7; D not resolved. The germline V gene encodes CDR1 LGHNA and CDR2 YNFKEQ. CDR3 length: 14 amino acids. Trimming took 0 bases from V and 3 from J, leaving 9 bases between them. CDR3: CASSQDLGGYEQYF. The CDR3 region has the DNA TGTGCCAGCAGCCAAGATCTCGGCGGCTACGAGCAGTACTTC.

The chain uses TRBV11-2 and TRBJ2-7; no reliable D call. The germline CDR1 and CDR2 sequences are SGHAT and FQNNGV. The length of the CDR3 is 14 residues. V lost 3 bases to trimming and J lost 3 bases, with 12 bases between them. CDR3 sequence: CASSFVSSGYEQYF. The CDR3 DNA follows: TGTGCCAGCAGCTTCGTAAGTTCGGGCTACGAGCAGTACTTC. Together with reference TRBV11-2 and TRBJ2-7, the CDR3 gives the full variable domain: EAGVAQSPRYKIIEKRQSVAFWCNPISGHATLYWYQQILGQGPKLLIQFQNNGVVDDSQLPKDRFSAERLKGVDSTLKIQPAKLEDSAVYLCASSFVSSGYEQYFGPGTRLTVT.

In DNA, the CDR3 is TGCGCCAGCAGCTTGGAGCATCTGGGCTACGAGCAGTACTTC. It translates to CASSLEHLGYEQYF. This chain joins TRBV5-1 and TRBJ2-7; D remains ambiguous. Looked up from germline, CDR1 is SGHRS and CDR2 is YFSETQ. V was pared by 0 bases and J by 3 bases, with 10 bases between. The CDR3 contains 14 residues.

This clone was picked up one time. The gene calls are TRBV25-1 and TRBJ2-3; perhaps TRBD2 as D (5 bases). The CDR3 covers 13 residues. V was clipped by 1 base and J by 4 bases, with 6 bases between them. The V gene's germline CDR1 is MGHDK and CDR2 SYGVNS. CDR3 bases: TGTGCCAGCAGTGAATTGGGAGCAGATACGCAGTATTTT. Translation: CASSELGADTQYF.

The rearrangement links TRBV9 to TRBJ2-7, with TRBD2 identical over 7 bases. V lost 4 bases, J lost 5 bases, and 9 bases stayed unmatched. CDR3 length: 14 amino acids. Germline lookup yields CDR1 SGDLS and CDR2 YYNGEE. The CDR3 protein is CASSPRAGVNEQYF. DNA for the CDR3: TGTGCCAGCAGCCCCCGGGCGGGGGTCAACGAGCAGTACTTC.

CDR3 DNA: TGCGCCAGCAGCACAACAGGGGGCACGTACAATGAGCAGTTCTTC. Translated: CASSTTGGTYNEQFF. The genes are TRBV5-1 and TRBJ2-1; 9 bases fit TRBD1. Germline-derived CDR1 and CDR2 are SGHRS and YFSETQ. J was trimmed by 4 bases and V by 4 bases; bases with no gene match: 6. The CDR3 has 15 amino acids.

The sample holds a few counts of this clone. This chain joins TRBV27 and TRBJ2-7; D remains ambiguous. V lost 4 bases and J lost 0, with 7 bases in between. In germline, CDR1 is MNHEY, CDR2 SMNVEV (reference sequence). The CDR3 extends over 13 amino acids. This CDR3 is CASSYKGSYEQYF. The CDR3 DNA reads TGTGCCAGCAGTTACAAGGGCTCCTACGAGCAGTACTTC.

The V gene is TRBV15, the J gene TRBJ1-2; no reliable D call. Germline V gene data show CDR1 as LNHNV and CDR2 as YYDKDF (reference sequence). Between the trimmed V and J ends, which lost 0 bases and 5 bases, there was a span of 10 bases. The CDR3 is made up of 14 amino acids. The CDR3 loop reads CATSRDRQLYGYTF. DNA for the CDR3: TGTGCCACCAGCAGAGATCGTCAGCTATATGGCTACACCTTC.

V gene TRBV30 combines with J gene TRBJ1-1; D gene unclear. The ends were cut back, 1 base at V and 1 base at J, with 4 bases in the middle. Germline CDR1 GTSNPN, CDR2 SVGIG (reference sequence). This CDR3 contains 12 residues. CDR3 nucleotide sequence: TGTGCCTGGAGTGACTCGAACACTGAAGCTTTCTTT. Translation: CAWSDSNTEAFF.

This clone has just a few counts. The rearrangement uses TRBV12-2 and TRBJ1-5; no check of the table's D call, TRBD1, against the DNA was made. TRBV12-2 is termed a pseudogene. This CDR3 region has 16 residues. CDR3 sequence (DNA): TGTGCAAGTCGCTTAGTTTCGACAGGGTGGCATCAGCCCCAGCATTTT. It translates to CASRLVSTGWHQPQHF.

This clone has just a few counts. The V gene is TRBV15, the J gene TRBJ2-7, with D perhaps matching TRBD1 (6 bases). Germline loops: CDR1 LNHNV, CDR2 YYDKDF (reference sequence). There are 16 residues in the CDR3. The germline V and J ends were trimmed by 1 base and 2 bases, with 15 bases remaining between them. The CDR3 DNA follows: TGTGCCACCAGCAGAGGTGGGCAGGGGCTCACCTACGAGCAGTACTTC. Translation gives CATSRGGQGLTYEQYF.

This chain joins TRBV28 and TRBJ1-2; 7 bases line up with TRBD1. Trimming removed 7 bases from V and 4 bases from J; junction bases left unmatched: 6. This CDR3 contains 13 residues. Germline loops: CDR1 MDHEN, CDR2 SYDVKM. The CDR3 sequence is CASTQTGRYGYTF. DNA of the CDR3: TGTGCCAGCACCCAGACAGGGCGCTATGGCTACACCTTC.

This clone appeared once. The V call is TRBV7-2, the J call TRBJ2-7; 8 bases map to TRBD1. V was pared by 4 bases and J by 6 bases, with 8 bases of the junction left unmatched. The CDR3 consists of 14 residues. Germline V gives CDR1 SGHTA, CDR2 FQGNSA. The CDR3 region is CASSSQGALGEQYF. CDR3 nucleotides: TGTGCCAGCAGCTCCCAGGGGGCTCTTGGCGAGCAGTACTTC. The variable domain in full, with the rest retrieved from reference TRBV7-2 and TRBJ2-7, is GAGVSQSPSNKVTEKGKDVELRCDPISGHTALYWYRQSLGQGLEFLIYFQGNSAPDKSGLPSDRFSAERTGGSVSTLTIQRTQQEDSAVYLCASSSQGALGEQYFGPGTRLTVT.

CDR3 coding DNA: TGCGCCAGCAGCCAAGGCCGACGCGGTGGACAGGGGAGCTCAAAACTGTTTTTT. Translating it yields CASSQGRRGGQGSSKLFF. The rearrangement links TRBV4-3 to TRBJ1-4; 9 positions agree with TRBD1. The CDR3 has 18 amino acids. From germline, CDR1 is LGHNA and CDR2 YSLEER. The junction had 16 bases not matched to a gene; V was cut back by 1 base and J by 10 bases.

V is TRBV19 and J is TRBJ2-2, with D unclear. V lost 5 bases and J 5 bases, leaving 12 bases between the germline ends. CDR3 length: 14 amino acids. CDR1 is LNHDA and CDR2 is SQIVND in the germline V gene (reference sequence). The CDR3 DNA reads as TGTGCCAGTAGTGGTGTACAGATGACCGGGGAGCTGTTTTTT. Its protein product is CASSGVQMTGELFF.

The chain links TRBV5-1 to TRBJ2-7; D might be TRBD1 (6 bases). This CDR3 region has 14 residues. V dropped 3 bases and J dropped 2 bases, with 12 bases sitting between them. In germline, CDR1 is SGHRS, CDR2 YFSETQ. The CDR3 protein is CASSSYRDTYEQYF. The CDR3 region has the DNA TGCGCCAGCAGCTCCTACAGGGATACCTACGAGCAGTACTTC.

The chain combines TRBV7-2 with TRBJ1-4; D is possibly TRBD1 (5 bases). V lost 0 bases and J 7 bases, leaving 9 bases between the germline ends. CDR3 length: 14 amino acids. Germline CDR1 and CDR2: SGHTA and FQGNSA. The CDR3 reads CASSLAQGGEKLFF. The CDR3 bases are TGTGCCAGCAGCTTAGCCCAGGGAGGTGAAAAACTGTTTTTT.

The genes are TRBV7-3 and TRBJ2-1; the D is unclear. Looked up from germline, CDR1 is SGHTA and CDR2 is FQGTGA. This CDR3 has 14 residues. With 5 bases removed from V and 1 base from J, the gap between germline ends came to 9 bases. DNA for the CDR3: TGTGCCAGCAGCCCTCACGGATCCTACAATGAGCAGTTCTTC. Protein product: CASSPHGSYNEQFF.

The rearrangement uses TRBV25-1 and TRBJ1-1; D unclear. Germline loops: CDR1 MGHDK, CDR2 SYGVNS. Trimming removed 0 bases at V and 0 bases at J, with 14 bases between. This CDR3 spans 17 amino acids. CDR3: CASSEYNPRLMNTEAFF. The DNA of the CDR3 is TGTGCCAGCAGTGAATATAATCCCAGATTAATGAACACTGAAGCTTTCTTT.